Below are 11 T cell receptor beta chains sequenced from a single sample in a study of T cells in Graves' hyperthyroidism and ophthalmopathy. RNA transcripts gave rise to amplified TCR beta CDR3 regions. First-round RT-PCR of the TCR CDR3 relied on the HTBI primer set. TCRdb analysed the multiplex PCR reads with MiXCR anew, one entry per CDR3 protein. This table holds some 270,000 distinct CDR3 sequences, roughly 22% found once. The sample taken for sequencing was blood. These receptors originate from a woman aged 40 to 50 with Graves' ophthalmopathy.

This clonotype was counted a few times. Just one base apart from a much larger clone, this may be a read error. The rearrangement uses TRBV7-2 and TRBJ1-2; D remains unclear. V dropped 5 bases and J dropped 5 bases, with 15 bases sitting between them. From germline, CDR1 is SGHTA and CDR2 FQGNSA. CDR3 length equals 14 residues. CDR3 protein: CASSTRIAGYGYTF. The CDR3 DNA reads TGTGCCAGCAGCACCCGGATAGCGGGATATGGCTACACCTTC. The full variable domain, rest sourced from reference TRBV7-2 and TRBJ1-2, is GAGVSQSPSNKVTEKGKDVELRCDPISGHTALYWYRQSLGQGLEFLIYFQGNSAPDKSGLPSDRFSAERTGGSVSTLTIQRTQQEDSAVYLCASSTRIAGYGYTFGSGTRLTVV.

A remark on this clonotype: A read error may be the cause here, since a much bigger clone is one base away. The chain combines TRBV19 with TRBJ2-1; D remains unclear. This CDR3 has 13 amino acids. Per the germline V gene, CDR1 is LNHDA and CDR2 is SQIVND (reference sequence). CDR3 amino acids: CASSIGPYNGQFF. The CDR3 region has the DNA TGTGCCAGTAGTATAGGGCCCTACAATGGGCAGTTCTTC. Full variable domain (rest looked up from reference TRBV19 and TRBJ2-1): DGGITQSPKYLFRKEGQNVTLSCEQNLNHDAMYWYRQDPGQGLRLIYYSQIVNDFQKGDIAEGYSVSREKKESFPLTVTSAQKNPTAFYLCASSIGPYNGQFFGPGTRLTVL.

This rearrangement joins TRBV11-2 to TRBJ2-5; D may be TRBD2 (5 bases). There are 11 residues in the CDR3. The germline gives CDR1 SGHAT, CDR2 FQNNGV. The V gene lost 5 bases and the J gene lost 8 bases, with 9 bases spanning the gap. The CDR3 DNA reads TGTGCCAGCAGCCCCCCGGGAACCCAGTACTTC. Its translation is CASSPPGTQYF.

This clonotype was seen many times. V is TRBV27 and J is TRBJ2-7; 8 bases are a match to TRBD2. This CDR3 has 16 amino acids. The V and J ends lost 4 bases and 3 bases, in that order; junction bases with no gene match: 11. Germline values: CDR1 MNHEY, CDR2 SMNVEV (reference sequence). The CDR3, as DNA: TGTGCCAGCAGTTCCGACGGGGGGGGCGTCTACTACGAGCAGTACTTC. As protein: CASSSDGGGVYYEQYF.

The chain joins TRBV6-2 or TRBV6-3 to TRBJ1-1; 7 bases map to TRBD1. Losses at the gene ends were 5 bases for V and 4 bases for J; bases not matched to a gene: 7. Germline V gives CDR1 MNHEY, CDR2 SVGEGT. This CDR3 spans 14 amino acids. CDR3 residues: CASSVTGVGTEAFF. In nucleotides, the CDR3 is TGTGCCAGCAGTGTCACAGGGGTGGGCACTGAAGCTTTCTTT.

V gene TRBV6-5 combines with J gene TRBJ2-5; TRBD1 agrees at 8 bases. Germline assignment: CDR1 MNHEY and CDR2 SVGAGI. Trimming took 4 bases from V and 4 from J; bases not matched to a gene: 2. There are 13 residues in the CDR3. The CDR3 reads CASSWTGTETQYF. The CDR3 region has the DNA TGTGCCAGCAGTTGGACAGGGACAGAGACCCAGTACTTC.

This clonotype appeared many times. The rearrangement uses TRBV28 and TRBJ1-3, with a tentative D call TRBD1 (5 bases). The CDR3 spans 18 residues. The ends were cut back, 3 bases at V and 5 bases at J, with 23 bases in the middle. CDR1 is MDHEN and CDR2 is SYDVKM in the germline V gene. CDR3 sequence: CASSLTSPAGLRRNTIYF. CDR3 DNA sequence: TGTGCCAGCAGTTTGACATCCCCGGCAGGGCTCCGGAGAAACACCATATATTTT.

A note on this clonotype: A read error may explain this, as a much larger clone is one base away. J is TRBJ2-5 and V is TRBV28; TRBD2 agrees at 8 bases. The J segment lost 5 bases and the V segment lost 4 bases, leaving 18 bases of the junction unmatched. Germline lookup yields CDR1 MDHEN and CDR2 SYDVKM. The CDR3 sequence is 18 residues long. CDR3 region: CASSSPPARGGDKETQYF. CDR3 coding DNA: TGTGCCAGCAGTTCCCCTCCGGCCCGGGGGGGCGACAAGGAGACCCAGTACTTC.

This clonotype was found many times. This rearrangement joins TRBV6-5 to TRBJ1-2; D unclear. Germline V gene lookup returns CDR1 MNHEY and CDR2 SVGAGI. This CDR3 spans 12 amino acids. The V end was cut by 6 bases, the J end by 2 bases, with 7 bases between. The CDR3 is CASSSDNYGYTF. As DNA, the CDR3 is TGTGCCAGCAGCTCGGACAACTATGGCTACACCTTC.

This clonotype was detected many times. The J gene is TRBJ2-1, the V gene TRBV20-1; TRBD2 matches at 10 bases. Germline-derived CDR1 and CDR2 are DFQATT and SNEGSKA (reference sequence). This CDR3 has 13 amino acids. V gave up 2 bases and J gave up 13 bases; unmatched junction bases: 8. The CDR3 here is CSARPGTSVTQFF. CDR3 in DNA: TGCAGTGCTAGACCAGGGACTAGCGTAACCCAGTTCTTC.

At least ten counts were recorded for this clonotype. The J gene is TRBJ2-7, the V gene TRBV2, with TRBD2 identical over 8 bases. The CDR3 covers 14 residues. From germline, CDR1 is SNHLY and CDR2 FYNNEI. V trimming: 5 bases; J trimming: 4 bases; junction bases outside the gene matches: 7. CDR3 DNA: TGTGCCAGCAGTCTCAGCGGGAGAAAATACGAGCAGTACTTC. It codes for CASSLSGRKYEQYF.